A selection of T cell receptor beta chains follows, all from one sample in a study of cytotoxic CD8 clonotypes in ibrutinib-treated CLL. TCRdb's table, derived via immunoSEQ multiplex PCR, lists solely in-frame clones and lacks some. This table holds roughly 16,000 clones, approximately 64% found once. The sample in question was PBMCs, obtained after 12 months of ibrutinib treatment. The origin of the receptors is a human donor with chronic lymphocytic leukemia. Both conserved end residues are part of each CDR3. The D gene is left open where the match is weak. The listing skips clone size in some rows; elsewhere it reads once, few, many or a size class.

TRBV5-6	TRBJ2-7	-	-	CASSFRSEGSNEQYF	TGTGCCAGCAGCTTCAGATCGGAGGGGAGCAACGAGCAGTACTTC
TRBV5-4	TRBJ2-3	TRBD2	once	CASSFYGSGSDTQYF	TGTGCCAGCAGCTTCTATGGTAGCGGGAGTGATACGCAGTATTTT
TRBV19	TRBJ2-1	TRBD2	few	CASRGLAGEGEQFF	TGTGCCAGCCGCGGACTAGCGGGAGAAGGGGAGCAGTTCTTC
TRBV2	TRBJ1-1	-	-	CASSRATWDTEAFF	TGTGCCAGCAGTAGGGCCACGTGGGACACTGAAGCTTTCTTT
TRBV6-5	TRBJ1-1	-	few	CASSYSGGRDTEAFF	TGTGCCAGCAGTTACTCCGGGGGTAGGGACACTGAAGCTTTCTTT
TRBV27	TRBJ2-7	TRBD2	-	CASRRTSGYYEQYF	TGTGCCAGCAGACGGACTAGCGGTTACTACGAGCAGTACTTC
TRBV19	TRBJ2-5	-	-	CASSQGAQETQYF	TGTGCCAGTTCCCAGGGTGCCCAAGAGACCCAGTACTTC
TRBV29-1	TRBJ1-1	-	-	CSVESSGGTEAFF	TGCAGCGTTGAAAGCTCCGGGGGCACTGAAGCTTTCTTT
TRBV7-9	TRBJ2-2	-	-	CASSPSLNTGELFF	TGTGCCAGCAGCCCATCCCTGAACACCGGGGAGCTGTTTTTT
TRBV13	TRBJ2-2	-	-	CASSSGDANTGELFF	TGTGCCAGCAGCTCGGGAGACGCGAACACCGGGGAGCTGTTTTTT
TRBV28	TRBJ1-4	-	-	CASSKGGTNEKLFF	TGTGCCAGCAGTAAAGGGGGAACTAATGAAAAACTGTTTTTT
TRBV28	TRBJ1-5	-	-	CASTTEGVGGQPQHF	TGTGCCAGCACCACGGAGGGGGTTGGAGGTCAGCCCCAGCATTTT
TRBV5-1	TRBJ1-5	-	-	CASSLGQNQPQHF	TGCGCCAGCAGCTTGGGCCAAAATCAGCCCCAGCATTTT
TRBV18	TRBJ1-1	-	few	CASSTTSEVNTEAFF	TGTGCCAGCTCAACCACAAGCGAAGTTAACACTGAAGCTTTCTTT
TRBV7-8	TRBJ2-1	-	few	CASRVDESSYNEQFF	TGTGCCAGCAGGGTGGACGAGAGCTCCTACAATGAGCAGTTCTTC
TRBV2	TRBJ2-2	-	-	CASSTGFTGELFF	TGTGCCAGCAGTACAGGGTTCACCGGGGAGCTGTTTTTT
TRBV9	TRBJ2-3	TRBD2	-	CASSAGGGPDTQYF	TGTGCCAGCAGCGCCGGGGGGGGGCCAGATACGCAGTATTTT
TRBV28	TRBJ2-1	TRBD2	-	CASSPQGGRGNEQFF	TGTGCCAGCTCCCCCCAAGGCGGGAGGGGCAATGAGCAGTTCTTC
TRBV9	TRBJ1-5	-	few	CASSVDGGNQPQHF	TGTGCCAGCAGCGTAGACGGGGGTAATCAGCCCCAGCATTTT
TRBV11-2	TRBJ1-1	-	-	CASSPIPKGDTEAFF	TGTGCCAGCAGCCCAATCCCCAAGGGCGACACTGAAGCTTTCTTT
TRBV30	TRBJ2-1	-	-	CAWSAYNEQFF	TGTGCCTGGTCGGCCTACAATGAGCAGTTCTTC
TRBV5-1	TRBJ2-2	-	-	CASRFPDTGELFF	TGCGCCAGCAGGTTTCCGGACACCGGGGAGCTGTTTTTT
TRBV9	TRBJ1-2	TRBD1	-	CASSDGQGDGYTF	TGTGCCAGCAGCGATGGACAGGGGGATGGCTACACCTTC
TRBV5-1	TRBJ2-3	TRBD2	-	CASSLGASGSRTDTQYF	TGCGCCAGCAGCTTGGGGGCTAGCGGGAGCCGTACAGATACGCAGTATTTT
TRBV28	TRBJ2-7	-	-	CASILAGTAGRDEQYF	TGTGCCAGCATCCTGGCTGGCACCGCGGGTCGGGACGAGCAGTACTTC
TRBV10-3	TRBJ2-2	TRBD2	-	CAISGTSGGPTGELFF	TGTGCCATCAGTGGGACTAGCGGGGGCCCGACCGGGGAGCTGTTTTTT
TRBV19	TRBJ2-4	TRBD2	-	CASTISGSDIQYF	TGTGCCAGTACCATTAGCGGGAGCGACATTCAGTACTTC
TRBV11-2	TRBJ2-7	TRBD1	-	CASSPTGLSSYEQYF	TGTGCCAGCAGCCCGACAGGGCTGAGCTCCTACGAGCAGTACTTC
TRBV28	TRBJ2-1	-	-	CASSLGTFLLDEQFF	TGTGCCAGCAGTTTGGGGACCTTTCTCTTGGATGAGCAGTTCTTC
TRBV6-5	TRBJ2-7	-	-	CASSYSASYYPEQYF	TGTGCCAGCAGTTACTCCGCCTCCTATTACCCCGAGCAGTACTTC
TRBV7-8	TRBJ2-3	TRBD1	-	CASSWDSTDTQYF	TGTGCCAGCAGCTGGGACAGTACAGATACGCAGTATTTT
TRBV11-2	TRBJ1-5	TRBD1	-	CASSLGTAGGQPQHF	TGTGCCAGCAGCTTAGGTACGGCAGGGGGTCAGCCCCAGCATTTT
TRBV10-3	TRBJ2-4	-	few	CAISEVSEGAKNIQYF	TGTGCCATCAGTGAGGTGAGCGAGGGAGCCAAAAACATTCAGTACTTC
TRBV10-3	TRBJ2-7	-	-	CAISGGSYEQYF	TGTGCCATCTCCGGGGGCTCCTACGAGCAGTACTTC
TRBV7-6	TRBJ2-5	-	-	CASSREEGGVVAQYF	TGTGCCAGCAGCCGGGAGGAAGGGGGGGTAGTGGCCCAGTACTTC
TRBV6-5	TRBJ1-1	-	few	CASSYRGRNTEAFF	TGTGCCAGCAGTTATCGGGGGCGCAACACTGAAGCTTTCTTT
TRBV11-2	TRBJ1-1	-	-	CASSSPGGIEAFF	TGTGCCAGCAGCTCCCCTGGGGGAATTGAAGCTTTCTTT
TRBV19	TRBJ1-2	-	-	CASSSLGTPTNYGYTF	TGTGCCAGTAGTTCGCTAGGGACACCCACCAACTATGGCTACACCTTC
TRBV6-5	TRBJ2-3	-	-	CASSYWAGEDTQYF	TGTGCCAGCAGTTACTGGGCCGGCGAAGATACGCAGTATTTT
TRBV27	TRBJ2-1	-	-	CASSYGTPLNEQFF	TGTGCCAGCAGTTACGGGACTCCCCTTAATGAGCAGTTCTTC
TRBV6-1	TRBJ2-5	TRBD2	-	CASSELTSGRPQETQYF	TGTGCCAGCAGTGAACTTACTAGCGGGAGACCTCAAGAGACCCAGTACTTC
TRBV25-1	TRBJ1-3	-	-	CASSSGKGSSGNTIYF	TGTGCCAGCAGCTCCGGGAAGGGGTCCTCTGGAAACACCATATATTTT
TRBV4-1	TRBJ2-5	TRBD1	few	CASSPGQGIETQYF	TGCGCCAGCAGCCCAGGACAGGGGATTGAGACCCAGTACTTC
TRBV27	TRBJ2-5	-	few	CASSLDGPGLGETQYF	TGTGCCAGCAGTTTAGACGGACCGGGCCTGGGCGAGACCCAGTACTTC
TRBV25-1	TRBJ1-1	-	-	CASKRQGHFGTEAFF	TGTGCCAGCAAAAGGCAGGGCCATTTTGGGACTGAAGCTTTCTTT
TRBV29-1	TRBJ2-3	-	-	CSVDIGATDTQYF	TGCAGCGTTGATATTGGGGCCACAGATACGCAGTATTTT
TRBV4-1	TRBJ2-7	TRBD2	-	CASSQGGGTRSYEQYF	TGCGCCAGCAGCCAAGGAGGTGGGACTAGATCCTACGAGCAGTACTTC
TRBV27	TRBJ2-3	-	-	CASSSQSGTQYF	TGTGCCAGCAGTTCACAGTCGGGTACGCAGTATTTT
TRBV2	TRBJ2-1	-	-	CASSVGNEQFF	TGTGCCAGCAGTGTGGGCAATGAGCAGTTCTTC
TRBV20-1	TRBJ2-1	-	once	CSARRDPQQFF	TGCAGTGCGCGCCGGGACCCCCAGCAGTTCTTC
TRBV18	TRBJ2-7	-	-	CASSPMSMEYEQYF	TGTGCCAGCTCACCGATGAGTATGGAATACGAGCAGTACTTC
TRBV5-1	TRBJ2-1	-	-	CASSWNRAAVSRSEQFF	TGCGCCAGCAGCTGGAACCGGGCGGCCGTCTCCCGGAGTGAGCAGTTCTTC